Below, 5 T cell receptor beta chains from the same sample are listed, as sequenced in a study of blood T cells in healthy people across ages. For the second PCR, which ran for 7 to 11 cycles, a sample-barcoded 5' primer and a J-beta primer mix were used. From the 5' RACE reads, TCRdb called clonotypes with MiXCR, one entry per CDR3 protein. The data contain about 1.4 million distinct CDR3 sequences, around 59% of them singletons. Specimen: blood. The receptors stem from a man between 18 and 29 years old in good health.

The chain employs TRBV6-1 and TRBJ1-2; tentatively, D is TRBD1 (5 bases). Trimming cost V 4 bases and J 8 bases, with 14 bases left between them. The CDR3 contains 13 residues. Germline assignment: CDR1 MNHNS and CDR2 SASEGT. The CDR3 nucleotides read TGTGCCAGCAGTGCCCCGGGTCAGGGAGGCTACACCTTC. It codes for CASSAPGQGGYTF.

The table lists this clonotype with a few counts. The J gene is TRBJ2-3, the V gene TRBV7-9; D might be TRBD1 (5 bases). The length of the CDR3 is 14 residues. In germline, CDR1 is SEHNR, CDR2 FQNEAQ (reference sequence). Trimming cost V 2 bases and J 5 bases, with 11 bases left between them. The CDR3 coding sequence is TGTGCCAGCAGCTTAAGGGGCAGGGAAGATACGCAGTATTTT. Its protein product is CASSLRGREDTQYF.

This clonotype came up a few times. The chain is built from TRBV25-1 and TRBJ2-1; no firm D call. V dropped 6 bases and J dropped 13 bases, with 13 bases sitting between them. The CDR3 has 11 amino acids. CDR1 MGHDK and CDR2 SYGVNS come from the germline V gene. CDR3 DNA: TGTGCCAGCAGGGAACAGTTGACCCAGTTCTTC. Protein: CASREQLTQFF.

The DNA of the CDR3 is TGTGCCAGCAGTGAATGGCAGGACGGTATCTACGAGCAGTACTTC. Its translation: CASSEWQDGIYEQYF. This chain joins TRBV6-1 and TRBJ2-7; D remains unclear. Looked up from germline, CDR1 is MNHNS and CDR2 is SASEGT. V was shortened by 2 bases and J by 3 bases, with 14 bases between the two germline ends. The CDR3 is 15 residues long.

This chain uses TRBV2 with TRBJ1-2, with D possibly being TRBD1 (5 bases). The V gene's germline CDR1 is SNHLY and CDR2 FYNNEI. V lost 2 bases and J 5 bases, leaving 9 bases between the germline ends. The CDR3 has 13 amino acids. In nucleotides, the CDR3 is TGTGCCAGCAGTGAACCGGGGGTTTATGGCTACACCTTC. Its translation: CASSEPGVYGYTF.